Below are 26 T cell receptor beta chains sequenced from a single sample in a study of blood T cells in healthy people across ages (dated by TCRdb to 2013 to 2016). Libraries were made using 5' RACE. Sequenced using an Illumina HiSeq 2500. The second PCR ran for about 7 to 11 cycles and used a J-beta primer mix along with a sample-barcoded 5' primer. Clones were called with MiXCR by TCRdb after fastp trimmed the public reads at Q25, and only in-frame beta chains were retained. A single entry per CDR3 protein holds the most common genes and DNA from its merged rows. The sample table contains about 730,000 distinct CDR3 sequences; only one count was recorded for around 40% of them. The top ten clonotypes cover 20% to 25% of the sample. The sample consisted of blood. The receptors were gathered from an older woman in good health.

About this clonotype itself: This sequence may be a read error, since a much larger clone differs from it by one base. The J gene is TRBJ2-1, the V gene TRBV25-1; D is unresolved. The CDR3 is 17 amino acids. V lost 3 bases and J lost 3, with 18 bases in between. Germline V CDR1 and CDR2: MGHDK, SYGVNS. DNA of the CDR3: TGTGCCAGCAGTGAGCTTCCCGGGCATGGACGCTACAATGAGCAGTTCTTC. Protein product: CASSELPGHGRYNEQFF.

This clonotype was observed a few times. The CDR3 loop reads CASSRASGGLAKNIQYF. In DNA, the CDR3 is TGTGCCAGTAGTAGGGCTAGCGGGGGGCTAGCCAAAAACATTCAGTACTTC. V and J are TRBV19 and TRBJ2-4; 11 bases are a match to TRBD2. J gave up 0 bases and V 4 bases, and 5 bases lay outside the gene matches. The CDR3 is 17 amino acids. Germline V gene data show CDR1 as LNHDA and CDR2 as SQIVND (reference sequence).

The chain carries TRBV5-1 and TRBJ2-7; tentatively, D is TRBD1 or TRBD2 (5 bases each). This CDR3 is built from 14 residues. The germline V gene encodes CDR1 SGHRS and CDR2 YFSETQ. With 0 bases removed from V and 4 bases from J, the gap between germline ends came to 11 bases. The chain's CDR3 is CASSLEVREYEQYF. In DNA, the CDR3 is TGCGCCAGCAGCTTGGAAGTCAGGGAGTACGAGCAGTACTTC.

The chain links TRBV19 to TRBJ2-5, with a possible D match to TRBD1 (6 bases). CDR3 size: 15 residues. V was clipped by 1 base and J by 2 bases, with 11 bases between them. Germline V gene lookup returns CDR1 LNHDA and CDR2 SQIVND (reference sequence). Here the CDR3 DNA reads TGTGCCAGTAGTATAGGAACAGGGACGCAAGAGACCCAGTACTTC. This codes for CASSIGTGTQETQYF.

The genes are TRBV20-1 and TRBJ2-5; 9 nucleotides align to TRBD2. CDR1 is DFQATT and CDR2 is SNEGSKA in the germline V gene (reference sequence). J lost 0 bases, V lost 5 bases, and 4 bases had no gene match. The CDR3 contains 14 residues. DNA of the CDR3: TGCAGTGCTCAAACTAGCGGGTACCAAGAGACCCAGTACTTC. The encoded protein is CSAQTSGYQETQYF.

The chain has TRBV28 and TRBJ1-2, with D unclear. From germline, CDR1 is MDHEN and CDR2 SYDVKM. This CDR3 contains 12 residues. V lost 3 bases, J lost 7 bases, and 9 bases lay in between. Here the CDR3 reads CASSLWFGGYTF. The CDR3 region has the DNA TGTGCCAGCAGTTTGTGGTTCGGTGGCTACACCTTC.

The count of this clonotype is one. In nucleotides, the CDR3 is TGTGCCAGCAGTCAACCCTTTCACTTTCGGACTAGCGGGAGCTCCTACAATGAGCAGTTCTTC. Encoded protein: CASSQPFHFRTSGSSYNEQFF. The chain employs TRBV27 and TRBJ2-1; 13 bases are shared with TRBD2. CDR1 and CDR2 from the germline V gene are MNHEY and SMNVEV (reference sequence). After removal of 5 bases from V and 0 bases from J, the junction contained 16 bases not matched to a gene. The CDR3 length is 21 residues.

This chain links TRBV12-3 or TRBV12-4 with TRBJ1-1, with D possibly TRBD1 on 5 matching bases. The CDR3 consists of 15 residues. V lost 3 bases to trimming and J lost 4 bases, with 15 bases between them. The CDR3 sequence: CASSLRSRAGTEAFF. As DNA, the CDR3 is TGTGCCAGCAGTTTGAGGTCCAGGGCTGGCACTGAAGCTTTCTTT.

V is TRBV5-1 and J is TRBJ2-3, with D unclear. CDR3 size: 15 residues. V was shortened by 0 bases and J by 0 bases, with 8 bases between the two germline ends. CDR1 and CDR2 from the germline V gene are SGHRS and YFSETQ. The CDR3: CASSLDGLSTDTQYF. The CDR3 region has the DNA TGCGCCAGCAGCTTGGACGGGCTTAGCACAGATACGCAGTATTTT.

On this clonotype itself: Without the conserved terminal phenylalanine or tryptophan, this CDR3 likely stems from a read error. This chain links TRBV5-1 with TRBJ2-5; TRBD2 aligns across 10 bases. Germline V gene data show CDR1 as SGHRS and CDR2 as YFSETQ. With V trimmed by 1 base and J by 1 base, 4 bases remained unmatched. CDR3 length: 16 amino acids. The CDR3, as DNA: TGCGCCAGCAGCTTGTGGAGCGGGGGGGCCCAAGAGACCCAGTACTCC. Translation gives CASSLWSGGAQETQYS.

The chain has TRBV12-3 or TRBV12-4 and TRBJ2-5; D may be TRBD1 or TRBD2 (5 bases each). V was clipped by 3 bases and J by 7 bases, with 12 bases between them. The length of the CDR3 is 13 residues. CDR3 sequence (DNA): TGTGCCAGCAGTTTCGACAGCGGCGGGACCCAGTACTTC. This gives the protein CASSFDSGGTQYF.

A note on this clonotype: The junction departs from the called germline gene at one end, perhaps through a read error. The rearrangement uses TRBV11-2 and TRBJ2-5; 7 nucleotides match TRBD1. Germline V CDR1 and CDR2: SGHAT, FQNNGV. CDR3 length equals 21 residues. The CDR3 nucleotides are TGTGCCAGCAGCTTCCTATGGACTTATCGAAACAGCCGGGACAGCCAAGAGGCCCAGTACTTC. Its translation: CASSFLWTYRNSRDSQEAQYF.

This chain joins TRBV6-1 and TRBJ1-1; D gene uncertain. CDR1 is MNHNS and CDR2 is SASEGT in the germline V gene. The CDR3 loop spans 11 amino acids. V lost 6 bases and J lost 10, with 12 bases in between. The CDR3 DNA reads TGTGCCAGCAGAGTGGAACTTACAGCTTTCTTT. Translation gives CASRVELTAFF.

This clonotype was observed a few times. The chain carries TRBV5-5 and TRBJ1-5, with D possibly matching TRBD1 (6 bases). The ends were cut back, 4 bases at V and 4 bases at J, with 21 bases in the middle. Germline CDR1 SGHKS, CDR2 YYEKEE (reference sequence). There are 17 residues in the CDR3. CDR3 in DNA: TGTGCCAGCAGCCCGATACCACAGGGTTTTCGGAATCAGCCCCAGCATTTT. It is translated as CASSPIPQGFRNQPQHF.

The chain recombines TRBV7-9 with TRBJ1-1; D unresolved. CDR3 size: 13 residues. Per the germline V gene, CDR1 is SEHNR and CDR2 is FQNEAQ (reference sequence). V lost 2 bases and J 3 bases, leaving 7 bases between the germline ends. CDR3 amino acids: CASSLQHDTEAFF. CDR3 nucleotide sequence: TGTGCCAGCAGCTTACAACATGACACTGAAGCTTTCTTT.

For the CDR3, the DNA is TGTGCCAGCAGCCGTAGCGGGCCCATCACAGATACGCAGTATTTT. Amino acids: CASSRSGPITDTQYF. This rearrangement joins TRBV7-2 to TRBJ2-3; the match to TRBD2 covers 7 bases. Germline-derived CDR1 and CDR2 are SGHTA and FQGNSA. J was trimmed by 2 bases and V by 5 bases; bases with no gene match: 7. This CDR3 region has 15 residues.

V usage is TRBV27 and J usage is TRBJ1-5; no firm D call. Germline values: CDR1 MNHEY, CDR2 SMNVEV (reference sequence). CDR3 length: 14 amino acids. V lost 7 bases and J 3 bases, leaving 13 bases between the germline ends. The CDR3 spells CASTPREDNQPQHF. DNA for the CDR3: TGTGCCAGCACCCCGAGGGAGGACAATCAGCCCCAGCATTTT.

The V gene is TRBV4-3, the J gene TRBJ2-1; a possible D gene is TRBD1 (5 bases). The CDR3 length is 16 residues. Germline V gene data show CDR1 as LGHNA and CDR2 as YSLEER. Trimming stripped 0 bases from V and 3 bases from J, with 12 bases between. The CDR3 loop is CASSQERGTIYNEQFF. The DNA for the CDR3 is TGCGCCAGCAGCCAAGAAAGGGGCACTATCTACAATGAGCAGTTCTTC.

This chain uses TRBV12-3 or TRBV12-4 with TRBJ1-2; D unresolved. The length of the CDR3 is 16 residues. The V gene lost 3 bases and the J gene lost 8 bases, with 22 bases spanning the gap. The CDR3 DNA follows: TGTGCCAGCAGTTTTTCCCGCTCCTCCTTTGGTACGGGCTACACCTTC. Its translation: CASSFSRSSFGTGYTF.

This clonotype occurred many times. The V call is TRBV10-3, the J call TRBJ1-2; weak D call: TRBD1 (6 bases). The CDR3 spans 15 residues. Germline V gene data show CDR1 as ENHRY and CDR2 as SYGVKD. The V end was cut by 0 bases, the J end by 2 bases, with 10 bases between. CDR3 in amino acids: CAISESGAGNYGYTF. CDR3 in DNA: TGTGCCATCAGTGAGTCGGGGGCAGGAAACTATGGCTACACCTTC.

This rearrangement joins TRBV10-2 to TRBJ2-5; D unresolved. Germline V gene lookup returns CDR1 WSHSY and CDR2 SAAADI. V lost 10 bases and J 1 base, leaving 13 bases between the germline ends. The CDR3 covers 13 residues. The CDR3 DNA follows: TGCGCCACCCTGGTAGGCGCCCAAGAGACCCAGTACTTC. Its protein is CATLVGAQETQYF.

The chain links TRBV7-9 to TRBJ2-5; possible D gene TRBD2, 5 bases. The J call may not be correct, given that the DNA end is closer to TRBJ2-7. The germline V gene has CDR1 SEHNR and CDR2 FQNEAQ (reference sequence). CDR3 size: 14 residues. CDR3 coding DNA: TGTGCCAGCCGAGAATCCGGGATTACCTACGAGCAGTACTTC. It codes for CASRESGITYEQYF.

The CDR3 sequence: CASSPQRPNYGYTF. For the CDR3, the DNA is TGTGCCAGCAGTCCTCAAAGACCTAACTATGGCTACACCTTC. The V and J genes are TRBV27 and TRBJ1-2; D is undetermined. Trimming cost V 5 bases and J 0 bases, with 10 bases left between them. The CDR3 loop spans 14 amino acids. Germline V lookup: CDR1 MNHEY, CDR2 SMNVEV (reference sequence).

This clonotype was recorded a few times. The V and J genes are TRBV29-1 and TRBJ1-1; 8 bases match TRBD1. There are 12 residues in the CDR3. V shed 7 bases, J shed 7 bases, and the junction held 8 bases outside the gene matches. From germline, CDR1 is SQVTM and CDR2 ANQGSEA. The CDR3 region has the DNA TGCAGCGGGCTAGCTGACAGGGGTGAAGCTTTCTTT. Translation: CSGLADRGEAFF.

This clonotype occurred many times. The rearrangement joins TRBV29-1 to TRBJ2-3; TRBD2 agrees at 11 bases. This CDR3 spans 15 amino acids. Germline CDR1 SQVTM, CDR2 ANQGSEA. J gave up 5 bases and V 6 bases, and 10 bases lay outside the gene matches. The CDR3 sequence is CSVGTSGGWGDTQYF. CDR3 in DNA: TGCAGCGTGGGTACTAGCGGGGGTTGGGGAGATACGCAGTATTTT.

The chain's CDR3 is CATVSGTDSYEQYF. The CDR3, as DNA: TGTGCCACCGTCTCCGGGACGGACTCCTACGAGCAGTACTTC. V gene TRBV10-3 combines with J gene TRBJ2-7; D tentatively reads TRBD1 or TRBD2 (5 bases each). Per germline, CDR1 ENHRY and CDR2 SYGVKD. V lost 10 bases, J lost 0 bases, and 16 bases lay in between. This CDR3 region has 14 residues.